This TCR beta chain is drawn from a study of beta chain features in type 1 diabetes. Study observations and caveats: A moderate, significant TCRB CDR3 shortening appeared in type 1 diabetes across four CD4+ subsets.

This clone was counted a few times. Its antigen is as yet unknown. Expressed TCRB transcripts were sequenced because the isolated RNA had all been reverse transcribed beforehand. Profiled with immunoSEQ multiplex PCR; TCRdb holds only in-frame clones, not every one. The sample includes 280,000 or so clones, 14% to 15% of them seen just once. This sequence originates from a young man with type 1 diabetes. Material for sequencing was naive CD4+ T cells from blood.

The CDR3, as DNA: TGCAGCTCAACCGGGACTAGCTTCTCAGATACGCAGTATTTT. This encodes CSSTGTSFSDTQYF. This rearrangement joins TRBV29-1 to TRBJ2-3; 9 nucleotides line up with TRBD2. V shed 8 bases, J shed 4 bases, and the junction held 10 bases outside the gene matches. Germline assignment: CDR1 SQVTM and CDR2 ANQGSEA. The CDR3 runs 14 residues.